This T cell receptor (beta chain) was retrieved from a study of CD8 T cells in ankylosing spondylitis. Findings of the study overall: It appeared that ankylosing spondylitis blood was characterized by a TCR beta motif of under ten highly homologous variants. In reactive arthritis synovial fluid and blood, some motif variants had been reported before.

This clonotype was picked up many times. As yet, its antigen is unknown. J gave up 0 bases and V 2 bases, and 6 bases lay outside the gene matches. Germline CDR1 MNHEY, CDR2 SVGAGI. This CDR3 has 17 residues. Each TCR beta library was made by quantitative 5'-RACE that incorporated molecular barcodes. Using its own MiXCR run on the 5' RACE reads, TCRdb lists one record per CDR3 protein. The sample holds approximately 520,000 distinct CDR3 sequences, roughly 5% seen once. The sample taken for sequencing was blood, either unsorted or a sorted T cell fraction (not recorded which). The TCR sequence derives from a male donor with ankylosing spondylitis. The rearrangement joins TRBV6-5 to TRBJ2-3, with TRBD1 identical over 9 bases. The CDR3 coding sequence is TGTGCCAGCAGTTACCAACAGGGGGCGCTGAGCACAGATACGCAGTATTTT. Amino acid sequence: CASSYQQGALSTDTQYF.